This TCR beta chain was identified in a study of regulatory T cells in long-lasting Graves disease. This clonotype was seen a few times. Its antigen remains unknown. The CDR3 length is 14 residues. The germline gives CDR1 SEHNR, CDR2 FQNEAQ (reference sequence). Unmatched junction bases numbered 4, after V lost 4 bases and J lost 2 bases. Arm-PCR of CDR3 regions and iRepertoire HTBI primers were the basis on which TCR beta libraries were built. TCRdb called the multiplex PCR reads again in MiXCR, with one record for every CDR3 protein. The sample carries approximately 400,000 distinct CDR3 sequences, 23% recorded once. Regarding time point: persistent/refractory GD, antithyroid drugs over 5 years with positive TRAb. PBMC RNA was the source of the TCR library. Findings of the study overall: Persistent cases favored TRBV28, TRBJ1-2 and TRBJ2-5.

The sequenced sample was peripheral blood mononuclear cells (PBMCs), obtained when the disease was refractory, from a patient treated with antithyroid drugs. The rearrangement links TRBV7-9 to TRBJ2-7, with 8 bases that match TRBD2. This sequence was found in a woman aged 40 to 50 with Graves disease. The CDR3 nucleotides are TGTGCCAGCAGCTCGGGACTAGTTACCTACGAGCAGTACTTC. Translation gives CASSSGLVTYEQYF.